Listed below are T cell receptor beta chains from one sample, sequenced in a study of blood T cell repertoires in COVID-19. Repertoires were generated with immunoSEQ multiplex PCR, while TCRdb's copy carries only in-frame clones and drops some. The sample shows 60,000 to 85,000 clones, around 86% of them seen only once. Sequenced: peripheral blood. Every receptor here comes from a woman older than 75 with active or convalescent COVID-19. Both conserved end residues are trimmed from each CDR3. Fields, in order: V gene, CDR3 length, J gene, CDR3 protein.

TRBV7-9	13	TRBJ1-2	ASSHGSQANYGYT
TRBV19	11	TRBJ1-4	ASSGQEMHKLF
TRBV19	12	TRBJ1-5	ASGGGTGNQPQH
TRBV4-3	16	TRBJ2-6	ASSQDLGQGSGANVLT
TRBV12-3/TRBV12-4	11	TRBJ2-2	ASGSRGTGELF
TRBV7-2	13	TRBJ2-7	ASSLEAGGFYEQY
TRBV4-3	11	TRBJ1-5	ASSQRQDQPQH
TRBV4-3	13	TRBJ2-5	ASSSLQGSQETQY
TRBV15	14	TRBJ1-1	ATSRDAGARITEAF
TRBV5-4	11	TRBJ2-3	ASRDRGSDTQY
TRBV19	12	TRBJ1-6	ASRAPGYNLPLH
TRBV9	13	TRBJ2-1	ASSVAEGRRNEQF
TRBV27	13	TRBJ2-5	ASSREGRGLATQY
TRBV6-5	12	TRBJ1-4	ASRVTGIPEKLF
TRBV5-6	14	TRBJ1-3	ASSSTEDSYPNTIY
TRBV3-1/TRBV3-2	14	TRBJ2-5	ASSHAYRGSQETQY
TRBV3-1/TRBV3-2	12	TRBJ1-6	ASSQRDRVSPLH
TRBV7-9	11	TRBJ2-1	ASSLVLAGQQF
TRBV10-3	13	TRBJ2-7	AIRGDRELSYEQY